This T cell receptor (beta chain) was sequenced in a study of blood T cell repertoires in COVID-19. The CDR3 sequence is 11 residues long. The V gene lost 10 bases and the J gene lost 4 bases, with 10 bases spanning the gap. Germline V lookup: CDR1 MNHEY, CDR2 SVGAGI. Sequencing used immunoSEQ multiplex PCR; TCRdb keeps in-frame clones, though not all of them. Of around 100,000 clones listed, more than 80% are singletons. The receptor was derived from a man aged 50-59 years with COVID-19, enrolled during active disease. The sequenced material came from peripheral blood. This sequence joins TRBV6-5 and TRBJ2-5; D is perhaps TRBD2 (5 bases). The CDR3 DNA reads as TGTGCCACTAGCCTGTTAGAGACCCAGTACTTC. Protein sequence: CATSLLETQYF.